This T cell receptor beta chain was recovered during a study of regulatory T cells in long-lasting Graves disease. The CDR3 length is 13 residues. Germline V lookup: CDR1 SEHNR, CDR2 FQNEAQ (reference sequence). Trimming shortened V by 8 bases and J by 3 bases, and 13 bases separated the two germline ends. Time point indicated: newly diagnosed GD, antithyroid drugs for less than 3 months. PBMC RNA served as the TCR library source. The TCR beta library used iRepertoire HTBI primers with Arm-PCR amplification of CDR3. TCRdb ran MiXCR on the multiplex PCR reads and lists one entry per CDR3 protein. The sample shows about 530,000 distinct CDR3 sequences, 15% to 20% of them seen only once. This clonotype was observed at least ten times. The sample was also reused in another study, on T cells in Graves' hyperthyroidism and ophthalmopathy.

This chain links TRBV7-9 with TRBJ1-1; D not certain. Sequences were derived from peripheral blood mononuclear cells (PBMCs), sampled at new diagnosis, from a patient treated with antithyroid drugs. This TCR derives from a woman aged 35 to 59 with Graves disease. The CDR3, as DNA: TGTGCCAGCGCCGAGCAAGGATACACTGAAGCTTTCTTT. The encoded protein is CASAEQGYTEAFF.